This T cell receptor (beta chain) was identified in a study of T-cell reconstitution after alpha-beta-depleted transplantation in children. Study results and caveats: At one year after transplant, newly produced T cells mostly accounted for T-cell counts and diversity. Reportedly, alpha-beta T cells present about two months post-transplant originated from several hundred expanded clones of graft origin. At day 60, the high TCRbeta diversity found in some patients originated from recipient T cells and thymic progenitors that had survived.

CDR1 and CDR2 from the germline V gene are DFQATT and SNEGSKA (reference sequence). This CDR3 is 14 amino acids long. TCRbeta library preparation incorporated unique molecular identifiers. In TCRdb, the PCR reads were re-called with MiXCR into one record per CDR3 protein. This repertoire shows 900,000 or so distinct CDR3 sequences, approximately 15% found once; its top ten account for 5%. Remarks on this clonotype: Antigen specificity is unknown. An end of the junction does not agree with germline; a read error may underlie this.

The sequencing here drew on PBMCs, mostly from graft donor cells, taken 360 days after TCRalphabeta/CD19-depleted stem cell transplant. The rearrangement joins TRBV20-1 to TRBJ2-5; D is perhaps TRBD1 (5 bases). The TCR was taken from a male patient younger than 18 who had a stem cell transplant for acute lymphoblastic leukemia, so the T cells may come from the graft donor. The CDR3 sequence: CSAGDRTYQETQYF. The CDR3 DNA sequence: TGCAGTGCTGGAGATCGGACATACCAAGAGACCCAGTACTTC.